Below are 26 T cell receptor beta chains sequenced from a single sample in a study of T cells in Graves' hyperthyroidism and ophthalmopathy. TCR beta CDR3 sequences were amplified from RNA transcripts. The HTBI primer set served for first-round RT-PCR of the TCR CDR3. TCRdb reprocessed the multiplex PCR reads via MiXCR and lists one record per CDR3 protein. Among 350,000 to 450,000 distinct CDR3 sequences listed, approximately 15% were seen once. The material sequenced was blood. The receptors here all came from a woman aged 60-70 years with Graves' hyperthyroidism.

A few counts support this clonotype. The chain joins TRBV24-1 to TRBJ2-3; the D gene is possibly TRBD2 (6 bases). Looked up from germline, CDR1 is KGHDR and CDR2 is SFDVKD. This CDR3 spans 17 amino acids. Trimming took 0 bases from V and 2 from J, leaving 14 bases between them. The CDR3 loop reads CATSDLPRRGYTDTQYF. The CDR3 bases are TGTGCCACCAGTGATTTGCCCCGGCGGGGCTACACAGATACGCAGTATTTT.

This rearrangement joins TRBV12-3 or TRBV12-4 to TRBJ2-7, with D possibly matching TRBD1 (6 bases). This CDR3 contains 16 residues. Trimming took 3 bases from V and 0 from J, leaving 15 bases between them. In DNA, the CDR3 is TGTGCCAGCAGTTTCTCCTCCAGGGGAAACTCCTACGAGCAGTACTTC. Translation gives CASSFSSRGNSYEQYF.

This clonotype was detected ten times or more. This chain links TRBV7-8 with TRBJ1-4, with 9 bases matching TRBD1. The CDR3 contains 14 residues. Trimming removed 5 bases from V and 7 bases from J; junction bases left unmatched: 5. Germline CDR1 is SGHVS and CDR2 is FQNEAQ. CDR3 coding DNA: TGTGCCAGCAGCACAGGGGGCTTAAGTGAAAAACTGTTTTTT. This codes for CASSTGGLSEKLFF.

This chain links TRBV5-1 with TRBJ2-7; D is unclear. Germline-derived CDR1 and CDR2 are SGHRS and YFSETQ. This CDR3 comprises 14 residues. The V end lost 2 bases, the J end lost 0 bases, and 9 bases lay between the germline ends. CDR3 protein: CASSFGDNSYEQYF. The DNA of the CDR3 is TGCGCCAGCAGCTTTGGAGACAACTCCTACGAGCAGTACTTC.

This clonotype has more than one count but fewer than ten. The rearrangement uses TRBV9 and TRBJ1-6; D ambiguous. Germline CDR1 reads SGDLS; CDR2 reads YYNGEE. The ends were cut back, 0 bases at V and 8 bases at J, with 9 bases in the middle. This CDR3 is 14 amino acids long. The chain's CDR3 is CASSVGLGYSPLHF. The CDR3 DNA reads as TGTGCCAGCAGCGTAGGCCTGGGGTATTCACCCCTCCACTTT.

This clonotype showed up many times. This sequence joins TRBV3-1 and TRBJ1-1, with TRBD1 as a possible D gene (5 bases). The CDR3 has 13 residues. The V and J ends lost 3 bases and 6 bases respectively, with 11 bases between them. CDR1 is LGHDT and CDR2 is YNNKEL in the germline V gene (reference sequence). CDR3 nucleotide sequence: TGTGCCAGCAGCCAGAGCAGGGATTCTGAAGCTTTCTTT. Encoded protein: CASSQSRDSEAFF.

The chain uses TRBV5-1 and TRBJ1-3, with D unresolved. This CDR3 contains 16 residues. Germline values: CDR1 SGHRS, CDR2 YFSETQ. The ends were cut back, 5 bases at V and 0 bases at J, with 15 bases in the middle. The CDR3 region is CASRRSGGSSGNTIYF. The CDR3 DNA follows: TGCGCCAGCAGGAGAAGTGGAGGGAGCTCTGGAAACACCATATATTTT.

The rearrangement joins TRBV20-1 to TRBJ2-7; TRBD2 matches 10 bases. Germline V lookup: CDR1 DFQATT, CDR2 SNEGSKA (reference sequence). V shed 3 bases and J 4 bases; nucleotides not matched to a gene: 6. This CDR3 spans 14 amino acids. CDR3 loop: CSASLRTSGYEQYF. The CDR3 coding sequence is TGCAGTGCTAGCCTCCGGACTAGCGGTTACGAGCAGTACTTC.

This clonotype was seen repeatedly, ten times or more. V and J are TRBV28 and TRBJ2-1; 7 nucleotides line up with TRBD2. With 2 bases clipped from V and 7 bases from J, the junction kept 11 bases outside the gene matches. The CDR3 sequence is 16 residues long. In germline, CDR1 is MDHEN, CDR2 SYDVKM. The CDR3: CASSLPGQGGKNEQFF. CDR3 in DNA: TGTGCCAGCAGTTTACCGGGTCAGGGAGGGAAGAATGAGCAGTTCTTC. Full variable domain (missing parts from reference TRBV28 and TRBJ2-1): DVKVTQSSRYLVKRTGEKVFLECVQDMDHENMFWYRQDPGLGLRLIYFSYDVKMKEKGDIPEGYSVSREKKERFSLILESASTNQTSMYLCASSLPGQGGKNEQFFGPGTRLTVL.

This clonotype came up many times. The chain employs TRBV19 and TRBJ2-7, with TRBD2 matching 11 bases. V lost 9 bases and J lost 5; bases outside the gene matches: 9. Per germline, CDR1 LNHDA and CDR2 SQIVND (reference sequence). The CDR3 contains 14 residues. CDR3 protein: CARATSGDPDEQYF. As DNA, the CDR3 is TGTGCCAGGGCGACTAGCGGGGATCCGGACGAGCAGTACTTC.

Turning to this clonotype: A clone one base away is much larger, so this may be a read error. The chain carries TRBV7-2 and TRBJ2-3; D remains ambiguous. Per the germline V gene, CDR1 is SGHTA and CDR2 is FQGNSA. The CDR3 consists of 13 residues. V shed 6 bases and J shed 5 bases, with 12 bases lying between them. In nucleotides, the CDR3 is TGTGCCAGCAGTCACAACTCCCTAGATACGCAGTATTTT. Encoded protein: CASSHNSLDTQYF. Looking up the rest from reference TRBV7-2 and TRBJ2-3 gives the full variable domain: GAGVSQSPSNKVTEKGKDVELRCDPISGHTALYWYRQSLGQGLEFLIYFQGNSAPDKSGLPSDRFSAERTGGSVSTLTIQRTQQEDSAVYLCASSHNSLDTQYFGPGTRLTVL.

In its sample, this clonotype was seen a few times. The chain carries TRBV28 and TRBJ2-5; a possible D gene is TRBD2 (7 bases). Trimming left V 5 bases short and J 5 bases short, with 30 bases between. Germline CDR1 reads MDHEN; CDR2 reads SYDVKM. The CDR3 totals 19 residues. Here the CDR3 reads CASSPSGPGGRALGETQYF. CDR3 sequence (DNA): TGTGCCAGCAGTCCTTCGGGGCCCGGGGGGCGAGCCTTGGGGGAGACCCAGTACTTC.

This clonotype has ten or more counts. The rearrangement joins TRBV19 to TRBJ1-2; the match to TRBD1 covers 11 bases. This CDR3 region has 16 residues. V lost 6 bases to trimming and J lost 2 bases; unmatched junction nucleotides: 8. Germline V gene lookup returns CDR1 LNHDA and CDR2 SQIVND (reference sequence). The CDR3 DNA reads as TGTGCCAGTAGCTCCGGACAGGGGGCGCTGAACTATGGCTACACCTTC. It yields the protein CASSSGQGALNYGYTF.

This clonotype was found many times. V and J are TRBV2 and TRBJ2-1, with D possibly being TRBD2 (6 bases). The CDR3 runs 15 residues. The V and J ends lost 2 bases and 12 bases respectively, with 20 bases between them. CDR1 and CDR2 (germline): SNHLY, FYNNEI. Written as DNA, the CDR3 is TGTGCCAGCAGTGAAATTTTATCGTGGGGGGACTTGCAGTTCTTC. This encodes CASSEILSWGDLQFF.

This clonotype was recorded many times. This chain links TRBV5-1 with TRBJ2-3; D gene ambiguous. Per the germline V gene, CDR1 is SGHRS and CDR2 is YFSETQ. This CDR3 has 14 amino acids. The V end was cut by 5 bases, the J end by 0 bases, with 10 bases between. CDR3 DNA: TGCGCCAGCAGGACGGTCTCTAGCACAGATACGCAGTATTTT. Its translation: CASRTVSSTDTQYF.

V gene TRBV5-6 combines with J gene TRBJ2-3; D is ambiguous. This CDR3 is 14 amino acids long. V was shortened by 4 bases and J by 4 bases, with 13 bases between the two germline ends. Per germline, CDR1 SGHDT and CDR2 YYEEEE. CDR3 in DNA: TGTGCCAGCAGCCTCGGGTCCAACCCAGATACGCAGTATTTT. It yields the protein CASSLGSNPDTQYF. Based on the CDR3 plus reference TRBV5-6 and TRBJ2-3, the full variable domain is DAGVTQSPTHLIKTRGQQVTLRCSPKSGHDTVSWYQQALGQGPQFIFQYYEEEERQRGNFPDRFSGHQFPNYSSELNVNALLLGDSALYLCASSLGSNPDTQYFGPGTRLTVL.

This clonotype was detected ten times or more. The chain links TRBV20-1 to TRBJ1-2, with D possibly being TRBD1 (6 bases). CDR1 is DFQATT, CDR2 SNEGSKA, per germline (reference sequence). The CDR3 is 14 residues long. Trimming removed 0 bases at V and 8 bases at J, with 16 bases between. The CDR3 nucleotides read TGCAGTGCTAGAGATCCCGGGGGCGCAGGGGGCTACACCTTC. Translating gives CSARDPGGAGGYTF.

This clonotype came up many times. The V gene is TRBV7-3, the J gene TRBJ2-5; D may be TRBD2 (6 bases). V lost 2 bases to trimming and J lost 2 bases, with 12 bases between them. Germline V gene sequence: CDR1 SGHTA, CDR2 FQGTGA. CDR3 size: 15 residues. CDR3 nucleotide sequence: TGTGCCAGCAGCTTAGTAGCGGCCCATCAAGAGACCCAGTACTTC. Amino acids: CASSLVAAHQETQYF.

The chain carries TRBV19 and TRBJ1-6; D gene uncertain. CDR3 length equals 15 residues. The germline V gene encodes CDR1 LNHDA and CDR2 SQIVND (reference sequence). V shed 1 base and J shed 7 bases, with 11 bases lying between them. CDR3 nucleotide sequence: TGTGCCAGTAGTATAGGCTCACAAGGGAATTCACCCCTCCACTTT. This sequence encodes CASSIGSQGNSPLHF.

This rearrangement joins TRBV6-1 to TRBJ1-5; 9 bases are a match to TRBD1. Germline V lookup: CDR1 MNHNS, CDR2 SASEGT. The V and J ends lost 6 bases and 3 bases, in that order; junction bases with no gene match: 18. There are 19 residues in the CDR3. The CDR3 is CASSSPAEGTGYYNQPQHF. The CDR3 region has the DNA TGTGCCAGCAGCTCCCCCGCCGAGGGGACAGGGTATTACAATCAGCCCCAGCATTTT.

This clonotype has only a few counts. CDR3 sequence reads: CASSKPTSLWNEQFF. In DNA form, the CDR3 reads TGTGCCAGTAGTAAGCCGACTAGCCTCTGGAATGAGCAGTTCTTC. The chain employs TRBV19 and TRBJ2-1; the match to TRBD2 covers 7 bases. The CDR3 is 15 amino acids. In germline, CDR1 is LNHDA, CDR2 SQIVND (reference sequence). V was pared by 4 bases and J by 7 bases, with 10 bases of the junction left unmatched. The full variable domain, its missing parts supplied by reference TRBV19 and TRBJ2-1, is DGGITQSPKYLFRKEGQNVTLSCEQNLNHDAMYWYRQDPGQGLRLIYYSQIVNDFQKGDIAEGYSVSREKKESFPLTVTSAQKNPTAFYLCASSKPTSLWNEQFFGPGTRLTVL.

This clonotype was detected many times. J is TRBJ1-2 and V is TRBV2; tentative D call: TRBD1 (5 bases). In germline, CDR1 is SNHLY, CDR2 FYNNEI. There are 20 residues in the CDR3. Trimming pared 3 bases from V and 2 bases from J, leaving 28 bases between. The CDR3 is CASSEPILRTVGGWNYGYTF. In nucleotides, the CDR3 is TGTGCCAGCAGTGAGCCAATCCTAAGGACTGTGGGGGGATGGAACTATGGCTACACCTTC.

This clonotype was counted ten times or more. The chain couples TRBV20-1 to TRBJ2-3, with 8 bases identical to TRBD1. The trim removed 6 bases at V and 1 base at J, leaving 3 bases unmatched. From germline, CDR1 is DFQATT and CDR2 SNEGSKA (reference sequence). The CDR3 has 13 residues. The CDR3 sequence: CSAETGGTDTQYF. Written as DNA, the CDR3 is TGCAGTGCCGAGACAGGGGGCACAGATACGCAGTATTTT.

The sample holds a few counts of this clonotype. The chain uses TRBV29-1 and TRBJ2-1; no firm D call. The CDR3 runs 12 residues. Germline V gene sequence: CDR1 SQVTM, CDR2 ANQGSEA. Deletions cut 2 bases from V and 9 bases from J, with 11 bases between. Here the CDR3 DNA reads TGCAGCGTTGAAAAAGGGCCGGGTGAGCAGTTCTTC. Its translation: CSVEKGPGEQFF.

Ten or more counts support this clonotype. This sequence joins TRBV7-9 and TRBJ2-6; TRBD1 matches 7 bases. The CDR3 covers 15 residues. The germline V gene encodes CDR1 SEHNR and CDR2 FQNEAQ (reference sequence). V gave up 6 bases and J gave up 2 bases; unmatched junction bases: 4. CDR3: CASRPTGAGANVLTF. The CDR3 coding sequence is TGTGCCAGCAGACCTACAGGGGCTGGGGCCAACGTCCTGACTTTC.

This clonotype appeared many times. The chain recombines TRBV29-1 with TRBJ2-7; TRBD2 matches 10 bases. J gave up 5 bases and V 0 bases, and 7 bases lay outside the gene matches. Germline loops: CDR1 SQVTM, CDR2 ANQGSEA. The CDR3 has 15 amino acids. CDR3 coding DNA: TGCAGCGTTGAAGAGCGGATAGCGGGAGGAGACGAGCAGTACTTC. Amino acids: CSVEERIAGGDEQYF.